This T cell receptor beta chain was captured by sequencing in a study of blood T cell repertoires in COVID-19. For the study at large: Samples came from the United States, Italy and Spain, spanning acute and convalescent COVID-19. In each case, the material was cDNA or gDNA derived from T cells, B-cell-depleted T cells, or PBMCs.

The CDR3 is made up of 15 amino acids. Germline loops: CDR1 ENHRY, CDR2 SYGVKD. Trimming pared 6 bases from V and 2 bases from J, leaving 16 bases between. Authors' methods: Reference gene primer amplification yielded estimated nucleated cell counts. Profiling relied on immunoSEQ multiplex PCR, and the TCRdb table lists in-frame clones only, not all of them. The V and J calls and clone size are taken from that table; D and trimming were inferred from the DNA. The table has around 80,000 clones, around 87% seen once. This clone was observed once. The source of this sequence is a man older than 75 with active or convalescent COVID-19. Specimen: peripheral blood. The chain recombines TRBV10-3 with TRBJ1-1; D call uncertain. CDR3 DNA: TGTGCCATCAGCACACCCACTATCATTAACACTGAAGCTTTCTTT. Protein: CAISTPTIINTEAFF.